The rows below give T cell receptor beta chains drawn from one sample of a study of cytomegalovirus exposure and HLA in healthy donors. The table came from immunoSEQ multiplex PCR; TCRdb's copy has only in-frame clones and leaves some out. The sample shows more than 95,000 clones, around 80% of them seen only once. The sequencing sample was made of PBMCs. These receptors originate from a man younger than 40 in good health and CMV-seropositive. Both conserved end residues are part of each CDR3. Fields, in order: CDR3 DNA, CDR3 protein, V gene, J gene, D gene, clone size. D genes are given only for firm matches. Size is omitted from some rows. Given values are once, few, many or a class for expanded clones.

TGTGCCAGCAGGAGACAGGGAAATGAGTTCTTC,CASRRQGNEFF,TRBV6-5,TRBJ2-1,TRBD1,-
TGCGCCAGCAGCCCAGTATCGGCAGGGAACACTGAAGCTTTCTTT,CASSPVSAGNTEAFF,TRBV5-1,TRBJ1-1,-,-
TGCGCCAGCAGCCAATCCCCGACAGGGGCCTACGAGCAGTACTTC,CASSQSPTGAYEQYF,TRBV4-3,TRBJ2-7,TRBD1,-
TGTGCCAGCAGCTCGCGGACTACTGGAAACACCATATATTTT,CASSSRTTGNTIYF,TRBV5-4,TRBJ1-3,-,-
TGTGCCAGCAGTGTATTGAGCGGACAGCCCCAGCATTTT,CASSVLSGQPQHF,TRBV6-1,TRBJ1-5,-,-
TGTGCCAGCAGTCCGACACCTAACTATGGCTACACCTTC,CASSPTPNYGYTF,TRBV28,TRBJ1-2,-,-
TGTGCCAGTAGTATAGATCTTGGACAGGGGTATATAGGCAATCAGCCCCAGCATTTT,CASSIDLGQGYIGNQPQHF,TRBV19,TRBJ1-5,TRBD1,-
TGTGCCAGCAGCGTAGACCACCGGAACTATGGCTACACCTTC,CASSVDHRNYGYTF,TRBV9,TRBJ1-2,-,few
TGTGCCAGCAGACTAGCGGGGGAAACTAGCACAGATACGCAGTATTTT,CASRLAGETSTDTQYF,TRBV28,TRBJ2-3,TRBD2,-
TGTGCCAGCAGACCGGGACTAGTAAGCAATGAGCAGTTCTTC,CASRPGLVSNEQFF,TRBV21-1,TRBJ2-1,-,-
TGTGCCATCAGGGCCTGGACAGGGGACATGACCGGGGAGCTGTTTTTT,CAIRAWTGDMTGELFF,TRBV10-3,TRBJ2-2,TRBD1,-
TGTGCCAGCAGTTTAACCCCGGGACAGGGGGCTACTAATGAAAAACTGTTTTTT,CASSLTPGQGATNEKLFF,TRBV28,TRBJ1-4,TRBD1,-
TGTGCCGGCAGTCCCCGGACAGGGGAACACGAGCAGTACTTC,CAGSPRTGEHEQYF,TRBV27,TRBJ2-7,TRBD1,-
TGTGCCAGCAGCCAAGAAGAACTAGCGGGGTCCTACGAGCAGTACTTC,CASSQEELAGSYEQYF,TRBV4-2,TRBJ2-7,TRBD2,-
TGTGCCAGCAGCCCTCAAGGGGGTATGAATGCTTCACCCCTCCACTTT,CASSPQGGMNASPLHF,TRBV9,TRBJ1-6,-,-
TGCGCCAGCAGCAGATTACGATGGGGGACTAGTCCCCCTCAAGAGACCCAGTACTTC,CASSRLRWGTSPPQETQYF,TRBV5-1,TRBJ2-5,TRBD2,-
TGCGCCAGCAGCCAAGGCTATTCCGGGCCCAGGAGGGAGACCCAGTACTTC,CASSQGYSGPRRETQYF,TRBV4-3,TRBJ2-5,-,few
TGTGCCAGCAGCGATCGGACAGGGGGGAACTACGAGCAGTACTTC,CASSDRTGGNYEQYF,TRBV11-2,TRBJ2-7,TRBD1,-
TGCGCCAGCAGCCGACGTAGCGGGGCGTCCTCTGGGGCCAACGTCCTGACTTTC,CASSRRSGASSGANVLTF,TRBV4-3,TRBJ2-6,TRBD2,-
TGTGCCTGGAGCGGACATTACAATGAGCAGTTCTTC,CAWSGHYNEQFF,TRBV30,TRBJ2-1,-,-